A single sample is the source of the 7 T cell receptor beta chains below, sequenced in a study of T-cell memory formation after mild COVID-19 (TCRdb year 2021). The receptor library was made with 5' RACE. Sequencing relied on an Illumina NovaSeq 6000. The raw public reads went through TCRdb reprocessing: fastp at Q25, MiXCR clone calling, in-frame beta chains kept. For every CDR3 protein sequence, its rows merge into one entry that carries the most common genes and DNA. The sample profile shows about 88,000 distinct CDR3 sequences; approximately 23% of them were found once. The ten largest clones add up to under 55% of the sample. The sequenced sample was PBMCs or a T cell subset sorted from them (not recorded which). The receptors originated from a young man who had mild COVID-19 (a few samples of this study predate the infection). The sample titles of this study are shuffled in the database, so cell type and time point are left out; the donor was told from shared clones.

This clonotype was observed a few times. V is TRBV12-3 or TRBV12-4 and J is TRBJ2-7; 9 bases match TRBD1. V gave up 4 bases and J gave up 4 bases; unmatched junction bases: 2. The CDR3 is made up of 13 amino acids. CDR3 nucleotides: TGTGCCAGCAGTTCCGGGACAGGGTACGAGCAGTACGTC. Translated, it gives CASSSGTGYEQYV.

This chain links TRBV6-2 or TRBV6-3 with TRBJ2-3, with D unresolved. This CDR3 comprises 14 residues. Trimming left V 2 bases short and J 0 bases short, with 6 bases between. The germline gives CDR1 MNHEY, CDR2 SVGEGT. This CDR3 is CASSYLESTDTQYF. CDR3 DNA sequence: TGTGCCAGCAGTTACCTAGAAAGCACAGATACGCAGTATTTT.

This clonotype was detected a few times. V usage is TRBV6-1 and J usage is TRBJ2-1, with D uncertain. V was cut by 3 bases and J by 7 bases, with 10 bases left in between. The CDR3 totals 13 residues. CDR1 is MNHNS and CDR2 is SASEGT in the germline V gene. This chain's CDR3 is CASSDAGTNEQFF. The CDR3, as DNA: TGTGCCAGCAGTGATGCAGGTACGAATGAGCAGTTCTTC.

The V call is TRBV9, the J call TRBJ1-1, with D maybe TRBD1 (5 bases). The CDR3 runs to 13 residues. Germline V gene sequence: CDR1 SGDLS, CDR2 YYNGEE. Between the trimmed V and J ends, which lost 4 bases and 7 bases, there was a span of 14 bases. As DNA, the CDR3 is TGTGCCAGCAGCCTTAGCGGGGGTCTTGAAGCTTTCTTT. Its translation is CASSLSGGLEAFF.

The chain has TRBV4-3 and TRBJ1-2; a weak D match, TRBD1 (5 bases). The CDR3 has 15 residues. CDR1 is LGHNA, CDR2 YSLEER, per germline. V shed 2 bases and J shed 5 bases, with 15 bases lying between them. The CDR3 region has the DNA TGCGCCAGCAGCCAATCTGGACATTCCGGATATGGCTACACCTTC. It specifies CASSQSGHSGYGYTF.

CDR3: CASSFWGYEQYF. As DNA, the CDR3 is TGTGCCAGCTCCTTTTGGGGCTACGAGCAGTACTTC. V is TRBV6-5 and J is TRBJ2-7; D gene unclear. The CDR3 is made up of 12 amino acids. Germline-derived CDR1 and CDR2 are MNHEY and SVGAGI. Trimming removed 8 bases at V and 3 bases at J, with 11 bases between.

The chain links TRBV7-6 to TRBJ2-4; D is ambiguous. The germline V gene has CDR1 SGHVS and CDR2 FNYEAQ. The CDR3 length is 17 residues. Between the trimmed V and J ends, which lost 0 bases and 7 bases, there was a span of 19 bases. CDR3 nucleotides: TGTGCCAGCAGCTTAGCATCCGGCTACCCCACTTTGAACATTCAGTACTTC. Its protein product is CASSLASGYPTLNIQYF.